These T cell receptor beta chains were read from a single sample in a study of CD8 T cells in Susac syndrome. TCRdb re-analysed the immunoSEQ multiplex PCR reads in MiXCR, keeping a single row per CDR3 protein. This table holds hundreds of thousands of distinct CDR3 sequences, around 95% found once. The sequenced material came from CD4+ T cells from PBMCs. The receptors stem from a human donor with multiple sclerosis. Both conserved end residues are part of each CDR3. The D gene is left open where the match is weak. The listing skips clone size in some rows; elsewhere it reads once, few, many or a size class.

CDR3aa | CDR3nt | d_gene | j_gene | v_gene | abundance
CASSGSNSPLHF | TGTGCCAGCAGCGGCTCAAATTCACCCCTCCACTTT | NA | TRBJ1-6 | TRBV9 | few
CASSYGEGGPSNEQFF | TGTGCCAGCAGTTACGGTGAAGGGGGTCCCAGCAATGAGCAGTTCTTC | NA | TRBJ2-1 | TRBV6-6 | NA
CASSYRTGLRSREYTEAFF | TGTGCCAGCAGTTACCGTACAGGGCTGAGGAGCCGGGAGTACACTGAAGCTTTCTTT | NA | TRBJ1-1 | TRBV6-5 | NA
CASSYNRYQGEQYF | TGCGCCAGCAGCTATAACAGGTATCAAGGAGAGCAGTACTTC | NA | TRBJ2-7 | TRBV5-1 | once
CASSFGGQRRTNLHF | TGTGCCAGCAGTTTTGGGGGGCAAAGGAGGACTAACTTACATTTT | NA | TRBJ1-5 | TRBV12-3/TRBV12-4 | NA
CACTPGIRAGELFF | TGTGCCTGCACCCCAGGGATACGCGCCGGGGAGCTGTTTTTT | NA | TRBJ2-2 | TRBV30 | NA
CASSLDGTVPYEQYF | TGTGCCAGCAGCTTGGACGGGACGGTCCCCTACGAGCAGTACTTC | NA | TRBJ2-7 | TRBV5-6 | NA
CASSRTSGSTDTQYF | TGTGCCAGCAGTAGGACTAGCGGAAGCACAGATACGCAGTATTTT | TRBD2 | TRBJ2-3 | TRBV12-3/TRBV12-4 | few
CATSDLILTGWAEAFF | TGTGCCACCAGTGACCTTATTTTGACAGGGTGGGCTGAAGCTTTCTTT | TRBD1 | TRBJ1-1 | TRBV24-1 | NA
CASSPTGQRGAFF | TGTGCCAGCAGCCCGACAGGCCAGAGGGGAGCTTTCTTT | NA | TRBJ1-1 | TRBV3-1 | NA
CAYLVVSEAFF | TGTGCCTACTTAGTAGTGTCTGAAGCTTTCTTT | NA | TRBJ1-1 | TRBV30 | NA
CASSPYDGEQFF | TGTGCCAGCAGCCCCTACGATGGTGAGCAGTTCTTC | NA | TRBJ2-1 | TRBV7-8 | NA
CASSLGTGSADTQYF | TGTGCCAGCAGTCTGGGGACAGGGTCGGCAGATACGCAGTATTTT | TRBD1 | TRBJ2-3 | TRBV27 | NA
CASSLEQLPYNEQFF | TGCGCCAGCAGCTTGGAACAGCTTCCCTACAATGAGCAGTTCTTC | NA | TRBJ2-1 | TRBV5-1 | NA
CHTSRNTEAFF | TGCCACACGTCCCGGAACACTGAAGCTTTCTTT | NA | TRBJ1-1 | TRBV20-1 | once
CASSFGRRDKANGYTF | TGTGCCAGCAGCTTCGGCCGACGGGACAAGGCAAATGGCTACACCTTC | NA | TRBJ1-2 | TRBV7-2 | NA
CASSPPLDSARPVTQHF | TGTGCCAGCAGCCCCCCACTTGACAGCGCTCGTCCTGTAACCCAGCATTTT | NA | TRBJ1-5 | TRBV6-1 | NA
CASGSTQGGGLDTQYF | TGTGCTAGTGGTTCTACCCAAGGGGGAGGGCTGGATACGCAGTATTTT | NA | TRBJ2-3 | TRBV12-5 | few
CASSQGVRVNYGYTF | TGTGCCAGCAGCCAAGGTGTCAGGGTAAACTATGGCTACACCTTC | NA | TRBJ1-2 | TRBV3-1 | NA
CASSVGDRPQETQYF | TGTGCCAGCAGCGTAGGGGACAGACCACAAGAGACCCAGTACTTC | TRBD1 | TRBJ2-5 | TRBV9 | NA
CAISEAQGGGTEAFF | TGTGCCATCAGTGAAGCGCAGGGTGGAGGCACTGAAGCTTTCTTT | NA | TRBJ1-1 | TRBV10-3 | once
CASSEAGQVVGTF | TGTGCCAGCAGTGAAGCAGGGCAGGTTGTAGGTACCTTC | NA | TRBJ1-2 | TRBV6-1 | once
CASGADRNNEKLFF | TGTGCCAGCGGCGCGGACAGGAATAATGAAAAACTGTTTTTT | TRBD1 | TRBJ1-4 | TRBV12-3/TRBV12-4 | NA
CASSHRDLNTEAFF | TGTGCCAGCTCACACCGGGACTTGAACACTGAAGCTTTCTTT | NA | TRBJ1-1 | TRBV18 | once
CASSQGVQGQGGYTF | TGCGCCAGCAGCCAAGGTGTCCAGGGGCAGGGTGGCTACACCTTC | NA | TRBJ1-2 | TRBV4-1 | NA
CASSFSRGRDYGYTF | TGTGCCAGCAGCTTTTCTAGAGGCAGGGATTATGGCTACACCTTC | NA | TRBJ1-2 | TRBV7-2 | NA
CASSLGGLADSTDTQYF | TGTGCCAGCAGCTTAGGAGGACTAGCGGACAGCACAGATACGCAGTATTTT | TRBD2 | TRBJ2-3 | TRBV13 | NA
CSAGQIYGYTF | TGCAGCGCCGGACAGATCTATGGCTACACCTTC | NA | TRBJ1-2 | TRBV29-1 | NA
CSARDLGVRNEQFF | TGCAGTGCTAGAGATCTTGGGGTTCGCAATGAGCAGTTCTTC | NA | TRBJ2-1 | TRBV20-1 | NA
CASSVAAGLAVNTDTQYF | TGTGCCAGCAGCGTAGCAGCGGGGCTAGCGGTGAACACAGATACGCAGTATTTT | TRBD2 | TRBJ2-3 | TRBV9 | NA
CSAGGQGNNEQFF | TGCAGTGCCGGCGGACAGGGCAACAATGAGCAGTTCTTC | TRBD1 | TRBJ2-1 | TRBV20-1 | NA
CASSLPPTGMTDTQYF | TGCGCCAGCAGCTTGCCACCGACAGGGATGACAGATACGCAGTATTTT | TRBD1 | TRBJ2-3 | TRBV5-1 | NA
CATSDGGGYGYTF | TGTGCCACCAGTGATGGGGGAGGCTATGGCTACACCTTC | NA | TRBJ1-2 | TRBV24-1 | NA
CASSTGTGVRNEQFF | TGTGCCAGCAGTACCGGGACAGGGGTGAGGAATGAGCAGTTCTTC | TRBD1 | TRBJ2-1 | TRBV12-3/TRBV12-4 | NA
CASSRTGRNSGNTIYF | TGTGCCAGCAGCCGAACTGGACGAAACTCTGGAAACACCATATATTTT | NA | TRBJ1-3 | TRBV2 | NA
CASSLLDTDTQYF | TGTGCCAGCAGCTTGTTGGACACAGATACGCAGTATTTT | NA | TRBJ2-3 | TRBV7-8 | NA
CASSLRATETQYF | TGTGCCAGCAGCTTGAGAGCGACGGAGACCCAGTACTTC | NA | TRBJ2-5 | TRBV7-2 | NA
CSASQGTATTDTQYF | TGCAGTGCTAGTCAGGGGACTGCAACCACAGATACGCAGTATTTT | NA | TRBJ2-3 | TRBV20-1 | NA
CSVMDRGNTEAFF | TGCAGCGTTATGGACAGGGGGAACACTGAAGCTTTCTTT | TRBD1 | TRBJ1-1 | TRBV29-1 | NA